This entry lists 8 T cell receptor beta chains sequenced from one sample in a study of T cell changes during pregnancy in multiple sclerosis. Repertoires were generated with immunoSEQ multiplex PCR, while TCRdb's copy carries only in-frame clones and drops some. The repertoire consists of around 130,000 clones, with around 97% occurring once and the leading ten covering roughly 0.44%. The specimen comprised peripheral blood, sampled after pregnancy. These receptors came from a female donor with multiple sclerosis, enrolled in a pregnancy study.

The chain recombines TRBV4-2 with TRBJ1-5; a possible D gene is TRBD1 (5 bases). V lost 6 bases to trimming and J lost 2 bases, with 14 bases between them. The germline gives CDR1 LGHNA, CDR2 YNFKEQ. The CDR3 loop spans 15 amino acids. The CDR3 nucleotides are TGTGCCAGCAGTGCATCCATAGGGGGCAATCAGCCCCAGCATTTT. Its protein is CASSASIGGNQPQHF.

J is TRBJ1-5 and V is TRBV25-1; D remains unclear. This CDR3 is built from 13 residues. Germline values: CDR1 MGHDK, CDR2 SYGVNS. Trimming took off 5 bases at V and 7 bases at J, with 12 bases between the two ends. In nucleotides, the CDR3 is TGTGCCAGCAGTCCGGGGAAGCGGCAGCCCCAGCATTTT. It encodes CASSPGKRQPQHF.

J is TRBJ1-4 and V is TRBV6-1; the D is unclear. Trimming shortened V by 3 bases and J by 4 bases, and 18 bases separated the two germline ends. Germline V gives CDR1 MNHNS, CDR2 SASEGT. The CDR3 runs 17 residues. In DNA, the CDR3 is TGTGCCAGCAGTGATCCTGGGCCCGGGGAACTTAATGAAAAACTGTTTTTT. Translation: CASSDPGPGELNEKLFF.

This CDR3 is CASRTTGGNTGELFF. The CDR3, as DNA: TGTGCCAGCAGGACGACAGGGGGGAACACCGGGGAGCTGTTTTTT. The chain uses TRBV6-6 and TRBJ2-2, with 9 bases lining up with TRBD1. Germline V lookup: CDR1 MNHNY, CDR2 SVGAGI (reference sequence). The CDR3 runs 15 residues. V shed 6 bases, J shed 1 base, and the junction held 3 bases outside the gene matches.

The chain joins TRBV27 to TRBJ2-1, with D tentatively TRBD2 (5 bases). V lost 0 bases, J lost 0 bases, and 9 bases lay in between. The CDR3 loop spans 16 amino acids. Germline loops: CDR1 MNHEY, CDR2 SMNVEV (reference sequence). CDR3 sequence: CASSLSTSLSYNEQFF. The CDR3 nucleotides read TGTGCCAGCAGTTTATCTACTAGTCTCTCCTACAATGAGCAGTTCTTC.

The CDR3 coding sequence is TGCGCCAGCAGCGTCCAGGGGGCGACCGTGGGATACGAGCAGTACTTC. Translated, it gives CASSVQGATVGYEQYF. The chain carries TRBV5-1 and TRBJ2-7, with TRBD1 matching over 8 bases. Germline CDR1 SGHRS, CDR2 YFSETQ. This CDR3 is 16 amino acids long. J was trimmed by 4 bases and V by 4 bases; bases with no gene match: 13.

V and J are TRBV7-9 and TRBJ1-1; 8 bases line up with TRBD1. CDR1 is SEHNR, CDR2 FQNEAQ, per germline (reference sequence). The CDR3 covers 14 residues. Trimming took 4 bases from V and 7 from J; bases not matched to a gene: 8. CDR3 residues: CASSSPDRVIEAFF. In DNA, the CDR3 is TGTGCCAGCAGCTCACCGGACAGGGTTATTGAAGCTTTCTTT.

This clone showed up just once. J is TRBJ2-3 and V is TRBV7-6; D is ambiguous. Germline V lookup: CDR1 SGHVS, CDR2 FNYEAQ. V was shortened by 1 base and J by 2 bases, with 10 bases between the two germline ends. This CDR3 is 15 amino acids long. CDR3 bases: TGTGCCAGCAGCTTAGGAACGGGTTCCACAGATACGCAGTATTTT. As protein: CASSLGTGSTDTQYF.